This TCR beta chain was found in a study of blood T cell repertoires in COVID-19. Study information: The analysed material was cDNA or gDNA that came from T cells, B-cell-depleted T cells, or PBMCs.

Germline CDR1 reads WNHNN; CDR2 reads SYGVQD (reference sequence). J lost 1 base, V lost 8 bases, and 11 bases had no gene match. The CDR3 is 18 amino acids. Repertoires were generated with immunoSEQ multiplex PCR, while TCRdb's copy carries only in-frame clones and drops some. The sample consists of fewer than 400,000 clones, about 87% of them appearing once. The source material was peripheral blood. This receptor was taken from a human donor in a cohort sampled during active COVID-19. The gene calls are TRBV10-1 and TRBJ2-3; TRBD2 agrees at 14 bases. The CDR3, as DNA: TGCGCCAGCTATAACGGACTAGCGGGAGGCGTTGGCACAGATACGCAGTATTTT. Its translation: CASYNGLAGGVGTDTQYF.